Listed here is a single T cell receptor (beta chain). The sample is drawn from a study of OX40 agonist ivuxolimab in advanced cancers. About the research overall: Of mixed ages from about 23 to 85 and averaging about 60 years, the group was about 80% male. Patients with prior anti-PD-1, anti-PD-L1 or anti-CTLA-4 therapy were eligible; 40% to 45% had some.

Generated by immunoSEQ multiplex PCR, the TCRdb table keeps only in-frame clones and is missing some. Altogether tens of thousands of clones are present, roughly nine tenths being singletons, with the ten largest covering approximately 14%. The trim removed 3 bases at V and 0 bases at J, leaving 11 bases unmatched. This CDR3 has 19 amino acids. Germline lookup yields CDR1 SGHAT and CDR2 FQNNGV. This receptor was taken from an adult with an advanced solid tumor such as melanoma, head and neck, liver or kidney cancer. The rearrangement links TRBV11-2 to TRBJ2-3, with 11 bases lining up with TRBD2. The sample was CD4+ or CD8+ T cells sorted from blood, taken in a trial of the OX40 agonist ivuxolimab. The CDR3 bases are TGTGCCAGCAGCTTTCTCCCGGGACTAGCGGATATTAGCACAGATACGCAGTATTTT. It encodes CASSFLPGLADISTDTQYF.